The clone carrying this TCR beta chain has just one count. Its antigen remains unknown. The CDR3 consists of 16 residues. The V segment lost 2 bases and the J segment 1 base; nucleotides outside the gene matches: 5. CDR1 KGHSH and CDR2 LQKENI come from the germline V gene. This specimen comes from a study of shared clonotypes between healthy human individuals. Study observations and caveats: Unshared clonotypes carried lower generation probabilities than those common to all four donors. Limitation of the genetic and exposure-history diversity represented came from the few donors.

Original processing methods: In the immunoSEQ data, sequences were junction-only and lacked quality scores, so filtering differed. Clones were sequenced by immunoSEQ multiplex PCR, and TCRdb holds only the in-frame ones, with some missing. The V and J calls and clone size are taken from that table; D and trimming were inferred from the DNA. The data show over a million clones, 95% to 97% seen once. CD45RA-negative memory and CD45RA+ naive subsets were split from the CD4+ cells. Sample: naive CD4+ T cells sorted from blood. Specified subset: CD45RA+ positively selected. The source of this sequence is a man aged 25 to 45 in good health. The rearrangement joins TRBV18 to TRBJ2-1; 7 bases map to TRBD2. CDR3 in DNA: TGTGCCAGCTCACCATCTCGGACTAGTTCCTACAATGAGCAGTTCTTC. It specifies CASSPSRTSSYNEQFF.